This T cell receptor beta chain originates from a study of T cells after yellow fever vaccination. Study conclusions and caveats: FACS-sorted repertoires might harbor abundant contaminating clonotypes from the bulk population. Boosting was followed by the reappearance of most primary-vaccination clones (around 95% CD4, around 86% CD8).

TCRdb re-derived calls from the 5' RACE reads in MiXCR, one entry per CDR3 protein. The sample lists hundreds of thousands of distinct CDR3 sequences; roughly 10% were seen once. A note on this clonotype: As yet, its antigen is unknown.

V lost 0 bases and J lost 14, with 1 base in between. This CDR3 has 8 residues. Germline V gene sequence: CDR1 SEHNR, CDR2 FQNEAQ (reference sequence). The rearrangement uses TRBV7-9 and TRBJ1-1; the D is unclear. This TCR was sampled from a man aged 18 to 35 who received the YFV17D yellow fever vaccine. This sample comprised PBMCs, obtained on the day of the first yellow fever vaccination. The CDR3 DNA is TGTGCCAGCAGCTTAGCCTTCTTT. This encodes CASSLAFF.